The 20 T cell receptor beta chains reported below all come from one sample, sequenced in a study of cytomegalovirus exposure and HLA in healthy donors. The PCR ran on 60 Vbeta and 13 Jbeta primers. TCRdb keeps only in-frame clones here, not all; method: immunoSEQ multiplex PCR. The sample carries 130,000 to 150,000 clones, about three fifths recorded once. The sample comprised PBMCs. The source is a woman in her 30s in good health and CMV-seropositive.

V is TRBV5-4 and J is TRBJ1-1; D is unclear. CDR1 is SGHNT, CDR2 YYREEE, per germline (reference sequence). V lost 2 bases, J lost 0 bases, and 2 bases lay in between. This CDR3 spans 12 amino acids. CDR3 bases: TGTGCCAGCAGCTTTATGAACACTGAAGCTTTCTTT. Amino acid sequence: CASSFMNTEAFF.

This clone was seen more than once but under ten times. The chain uses TRBV30 and TRBJ1-1, with 8 bases fitting TRBD1. The germline V gene has CDR1 GTSNPN and CDR2 SVGIG (reference sequence). The CDR3 runs to 13 residues. Trimming removed 4 bases from V and 8 bases from J; junction bases left unmatched: 9. DNA for the CDR3: TGTGCCTGGACCGTCCTCCGGGACAGGGAAGCTTTCTTT. Translated: CAWTVLRDREAFF.

The genes are TRBV2 and TRBJ2-5; D is perhaps TRBD2 (5 bases). Germline V gene data show CDR1 as SNHLY and CDR2 as FYNNEI. The CDR3 consists of 14 residues. The germline V and J ends were trimmed by 5 bases and 1 base, with 11 bases remaining between them. CDR3 loop: CASSKDGGQETQYF. The CDR3, as DNA: TGTGCCAGCAGTAAGGACGGAGGCCAAGAGACCCAGTACTTC.

This clone has just a few counts. The chain employs TRBV5-1 and TRBJ2-6, with D possibly being TRBD1 (6 bases). From germline, CDR1 is SGHRS and CDR2 YFSETQ. Trimming removed 1 base at V and 2 bases at J, with 7 bases between. The CDR3 is 15 amino acids. In DNA, the CDR3 is TGCGCCAGCAGCTTGTCAGGGGCTGGGGCCAACGTCCTGACTTTC. It specifies CASSLSGAGANVLTF.

V is TRBV19 and J is TRBJ2-7, with D maybe TRBD2 (6 bases). From germline, CDR1 is LNHDA and CDR2 SQIVND (reference sequence). Trimming left V 3 bases short and J 2 bases short, with 14 bases between. This CDR3 has 15 amino acids. The CDR3: CASSMGITSPYEQYF. The CDR3 coding sequence is TGTGCCAGTAGTATGGGTATCACTAGCCCCTACGAGCAGTACTTC.

The chain has TRBV28 and TRBJ2-3, with TRBD2 matching 9 bases. CDR1 and CDR2 (germline): MDHEN, SYDVKM. The CDR3 runs 17 residues. The J segment lost 6 bases and the V segment lost 2 bases, leaving 12 bases of the junction unmatched. The CDR3 sequence: CASSLMSSGGPRDTQYF. Written as DNA, the CDR3 is TGTGCCAGCAGTTTAATGTCCAGCGGGGGGCCTAGGGATACGCAGTATTTT.

The V and J genes are TRBV7-8 and TRBJ1-1; a weak D match, TRBD1 (5 bases). The CDR3 is 14 residues long. The V and J ends lost 5 bases and 0 bases respectively, with 10 bases between them. Germline V lookup: CDR1 SGHVS, CDR2 FQNEAQ. The CDR3 sequence is CASSLRDLNTEAFF. Here the CDR3 DNA reads TGTGCCAGCAGCCTCCGGGACTTGAACACTGAAGCTTTCTTT.

This clone was observed a few times. The V gene is TRBV2, the J gene TRBJ2-7; 11 nucleotides line up with TRBD1. Germline V gene lookup returns CDR1 SNHLY and CDR2 FYNNEI. This CDR3 spans 16 amino acids. The V and J ends lost 2 bases and 3 bases, in that order; junction bases with no gene match: 6. CDR3 in amino acids: CASSEHPGTGGYEQYF. CDR3 DNA sequence: TGTGCCAGCAGTGAACATCCCGGGACAGGGGGCTACGAGCAGTACTTC.

The V call is TRBV28, the J call TRBJ1-4, with D unresolved. The length of the CDR3 is 15 residues. Germline V gives CDR1 MDHEN, CDR2 SYDVKM. With 6 bases removed from V and 0 bases from J, the gap between germline ends came to 11 bases. The CDR3 here is CASSYFLATNEKLFF. The CDR3 bases are TGTGCCAGCAGCTACTTCCTCGCAACTAATGAAAAACTGTTTTTT.

The table lists this clone with a count of one. The V call is TRBV19, the J call TRBJ2-3, with a possible D match to TRBD1 (6 bases). Looked up from germline, CDR1 is LNHDA and CDR2 is SQIVND (reference sequence). This CDR3 contains 15 residues. Trimming took off 6 bases at V and 1 base at J, with 14 bases between the two ends. The CDR3 region is CASSNAGTRTDTQYF. Here the CDR3 DNA reads TGTGCCAGTAGCAATGCCGGGACACGCACAGATACGCAGTATTTT.

The chain joins TRBV29-1 to TRBJ2-1; 7 nucleotides agree with TRBD1. With 3 bases clipped from V and 6 bases from J, the junction kept 2 bases outside the gene matches. This CDR3 comprises 12 residues. From germline, CDR1 is SQVTM and CDR2 ANQGSEA. CDR3 sequence reads: CSVDHRGNEQFF. The CDR3, as DNA: TGCAGCGTTGATCACAGGGGCAATGAGCAGTTCTTC.

V usage is TRBV6-6 and J usage is TRBJ2-3, with D perhaps TRBD1 (5 bases). The V gene lost 2 bases and the J gene lost 0 bases, with 9 bases spanning the gap. The length of the CDR3 is 15 residues. Germline V gene lookup returns CDR1 MNHNY and CDR2 SVGAGI (reference sequence). CDR3 amino acids: CASSYDSFSTDTQYF. DNA for the CDR3: TGTGCCAGCAGTTACGACAGTTTTAGCACAGATACGCAGTATTTT.

This clone occurred a few times. The rearrangement links TRBV7-2 to TRBJ1-2, with 7 positions matching TRBD1. This CDR3 has 15 residues. The junction had 5 bases not matched to a gene; V was cut back by 0 bases and J by 4 bases. Germline CDR1 SGHTA, CDR2 FQGNSA. CDR3 in DNA: TGTGCCAGCAGCTTAGCCGGACAGGATTTCTATGGCTACACCTTC. Its protein product is CASSLAGQDFYGYTF.

This clone was picked up a small number of times. The gene calls are TRBV7-2 and TRBJ2-5; the D gene is possibly TRBD2 (5 bases). The CDR3 loop spans 13 amino acids. The germline V and J ends were trimmed by 5 bases and 0 bases, with 7 bases remaining between them. From germline, CDR1 is SGHTA and CDR2 FQGNSA. The CDR3 DNA sequence: TGTGCCAGCAGCCGCGGGCACCAAGAGACCCAGTACTTC. Encoded protein: CASSRGHQETQYF.

The J gene is TRBJ1-4, the V gene TRBV19, with a weak D call TRBD1 (5 bases). Germline CDR1 reads LNHDA; CDR2 reads SQIVND (reference sequence). This CDR3 spans 15 amino acids. V was clipped by 6 bases and J by 8 bases, with 19 bases between them. CDR3 residues: CASSFHGGTREKLFF. CDR3 coding DNA: TGTGCCAGTAGCTTCCATGGGGGGACTCGAGAAAAACTGTTTTTT.

This clone was counted between two and nine times. The V gene is TRBV4-1, the J gene TRBJ2-7; TRBD2 agrees at 10 bases. The CDR3 is 15 residues long. V trimming: 3 bases; J trimming: 4 bases; junction bases outside the gene matches: 6. CDR1 is MGHRA, CDR2 YSYEKL, per germline. The CDR3 DNA is TGCGCCAGCAGCCACGATAAGGGACTAGCGTACGAGCAGTACTTC. Encoded protein: CASSHDKGLAYEQYF.

V usage is TRBV19 and J usage is TRBJ1-1; D may be TRBD1 (5 bases). The CDR3 contains 14 residues. Germline V CDR1 and CDR2: LNHDA, SQIVND (reference sequence). The V and J ends lost 7 bases and 0 bases respectively, with 12 bases between them. CDR3 nucleotide sequence: TGTGCCAGTAACGCGGGGCTAATGAACACTGAAGCTTTCTTT. This translates into CASNAGLMNTEAFF.

The chain recombines TRBV7-3 with TRBJ2-7, with TRBD1 matching over 10 bases. V was pared by 6 bases and J by 7 bases, with 6 bases of the junction left unmatched. The CDR3 has 13 amino acids. Germline V gene sequence: CDR1 SGHTA, CDR2 FQGTGA. This CDR3 reads CASRSGQGGEQYF. CDR3 nucleotide sequence: TGTGCCAGCAGATCAGGACAGGGGGGGGAGCAGTACTTC.

The CDR3 coding sequence is TGTGCCAGCAGTTTAGGTCACAGGGCAGTCGAAGCTTTCTTT. Protein product: CASSLGHRAVEAFF. The genes are TRBV27 and TRBJ1-1, with a tentative D call TRBD1 (6 bases). Trimming shortened V by 2 bases and J by 8 bases, and 15 bases separated the two germline ends. This CDR3 contains 14 residues. Looked up from germline, CDR1 is MNHEY and CDR2 is SMNVEV (reference sequence).

The gene calls are TRBV18 and TRBJ1-3; D unresolved. The germline V gene encodes CDR1 KGHSH and CDR2 LQKENI. Trimming took 2 bases from V and 1 from J, leaving 12 bases between them. This CDR3 contains 16 residues. The CDR3, as DNA: TGTGCCAGCTCACCATCAGCCGGGAATTCTGGAAACACCATATATTTT. It yields the protein CASSPSAGNSGNTIYF. The full variable domain, rest sourced from reference TRBV18 and TRBJ1-3, is NAGVMQNPRHLVRRRGQEARLRCSPMKGHSHVYWYRQLPEEGLKFMVYLQKENIIDESGMPKERFSAEFPKEGPSILRIQQVVRGDSAAYFCASSPSAGNSGNTIYFGEGSWLTVV.